This T cell receptor (beta chain) is drawn from a study of OX40 agonist ivuxolimab in advanced cancers. Assay used: immunoSEQ multiplex PCR; TCRdb lists only in-frame clones, some missing. The sample includes tens of thousands of clones, approximately 80% of them seen just once. V lost 7 bases to trimming and J lost 5 bases, with 13 bases between them. Germline V gives CDR1 SEHNR, CDR2 FQNEAQ (reference sequence). The CDR3 runs to 13 residues. The chain is built from TRBV7-9 and TRBJ2-3, with D tentatively TRBD1 or TRBD2 (5 bases each). Sample: CD4+ or CD8+ T cells sorted from blood, taken in a trial of the OX40 agonist ivuxolimab. The clonotype comes from an adult with an advanced solid tumor such as melanoma, head and neck, liver or kidney cancer. In DNA form, the CDR3 reads TGTGCCAGCATCAGGGTGAGGGAAGATACGCAGTATTTT. The encoded protein is CASIRVREDTQYF.